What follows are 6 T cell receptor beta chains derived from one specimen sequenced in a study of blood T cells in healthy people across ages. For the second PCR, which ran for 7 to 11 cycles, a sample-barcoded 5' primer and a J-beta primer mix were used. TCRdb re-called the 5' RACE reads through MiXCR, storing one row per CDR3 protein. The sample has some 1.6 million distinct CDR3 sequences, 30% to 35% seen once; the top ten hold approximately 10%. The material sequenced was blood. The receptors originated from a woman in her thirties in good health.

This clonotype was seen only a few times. CDR3 in DNA: TGTGCCAGCAGCTTAGTGTATTCGGCGCTCTCCCCAGATACGCAGTATTTT. Amino acid sequence: CASSLVYSALSPDTQYF. The rearrangement uses TRBV7-9 and TRBJ2-3; no reliable D call. V was pared by 1 base and J by 4 bases, with 18 bases between. This CDR3 has 17 amino acids. Germline loops: CDR1 SEHNR, CDR2 FQNEAQ (reference sequence).

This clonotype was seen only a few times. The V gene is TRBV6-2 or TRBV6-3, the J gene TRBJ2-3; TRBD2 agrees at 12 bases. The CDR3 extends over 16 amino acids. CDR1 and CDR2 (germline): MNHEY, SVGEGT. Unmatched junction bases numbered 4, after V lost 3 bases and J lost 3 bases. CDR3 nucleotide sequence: TGTGCCAGCAGTTATCCCGGGACTAGCGGGACAGATACGCAGTATTTT. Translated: CASSYPGTSGTDTQYF.

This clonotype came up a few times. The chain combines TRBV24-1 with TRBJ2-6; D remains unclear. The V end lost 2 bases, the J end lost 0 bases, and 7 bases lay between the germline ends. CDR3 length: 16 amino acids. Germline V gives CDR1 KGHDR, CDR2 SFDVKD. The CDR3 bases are TGTGCCACCAGTGATTCGACGGACTCTGGGGCCAACGTCCTGACTTTC. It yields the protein CATSDSTDSGANVLTF.

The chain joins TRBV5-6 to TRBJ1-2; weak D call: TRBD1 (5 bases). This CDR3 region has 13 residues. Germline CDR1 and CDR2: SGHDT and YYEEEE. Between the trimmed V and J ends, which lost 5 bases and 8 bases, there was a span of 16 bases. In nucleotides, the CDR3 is TGTGCCAGCAGGCCGGGGGGTCGGCAAGGCTACACCTTC. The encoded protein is CASRPGGRQGYTF.

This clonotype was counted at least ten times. The CDR3 region has the DNA TGTGCCAGCAGCCCGGGACTAGCGAGTGAGACCCAGTACTTC. Translation gives CASSPGLASETQYF. The chain couples TRBV7-2 to TRBJ2-5, with 10 bases aligning to TRBD2. CDR3 size: 14 residues. J lost 5 bases, V lost 5 bases, and 5 bases had no gene match. The germline V gene encodes CDR1 SGHTA and CDR2 FQGNSA.

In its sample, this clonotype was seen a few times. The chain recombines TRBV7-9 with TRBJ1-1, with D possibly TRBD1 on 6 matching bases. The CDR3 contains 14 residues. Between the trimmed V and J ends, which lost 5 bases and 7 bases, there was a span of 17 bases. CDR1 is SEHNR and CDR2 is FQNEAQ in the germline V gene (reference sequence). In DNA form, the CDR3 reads TGTGCCAGCAGCGCACTGGGGGGCGCGGATGAAGCTTTCTTT. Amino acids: CASSALGGADEAFF. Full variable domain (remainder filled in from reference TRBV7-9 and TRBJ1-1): DTGVSQNPRHKITKRGQNVTFRCDPISEHNRLYWYRQTLGQGPEFLTYFQNEAQLEKSRLLSDRFSAERPKGSFSTLEIQRTEQGDSAMYLCASSALGGADEAFFGQGTRLTVV.